The 27 T cell receptor beta chains below all came from one sample that was sequenced in a study of cytomegalovirus exposure and HLA in healthy donors. Amplification used 60 Vbeta primers and 13 Jbeta primers. Profiling relied on immunoSEQ multiplex PCR, and the TCRdb table lists in-frame clones only, not all of them. The profile covers 150,000 to 200,000 clones, with approximately 79% appearing a single time and around 2.3% taken by the ten largest. The sequenced material came from PBMCs. The source is a male donor in good health and CMV-seronegative.

The chain combines TRBV2 with TRBJ2-2; 7 positions match TRBD1. The junction had 7 bases not matched to a gene; V was cut back by 6 bases and J by 0 bases. The CDR3 covers 16 residues. Germline V gives CDR1 SNHLY, CDR2 FYNNEI. CDR3 in DNA: TGTGCCAGCAGCGTGGAAACAGGGGCGAACACCGGGGAGCTGTTTTTT. It translates to CASSVETGANTGELFF.

The table lists this clone with a count of one. This chain connects TRBV29-1 to TRBJ1-1; 8 bases match TRBD1. CDR3 length: 14 residues. Germline V lookup: CDR1 SQVTM, CDR2 ANQGSEA. V shed 1 base and J 3 bases; nucleotides not matched to a gene: 4. The CDR3 is CSVEVQDRDTEAFF. The CDR3 bases are TGCAGCGTTGAAGTCCAGGACAGGGACACTGAAGCTTTCTTT.

The chain links TRBV7-8 to TRBJ2-5; 9 bases line up with TRBD1. CDR1 SGHVS and CDR2 FQNEAQ come from the germline V gene. The CDR3 length is 16 residues. V was clipped by 1 base and J by 3 bases; unmatched bases: 6. The CDR3 DNA follows: TGTGCCAGCAGCTTAGGGGGGACAGGGAGAAAAGAGACCCAGTACTTC. Protein sequence: CASSLGGTGRKETQYF.

V gene TRBV7-9 combines with J gene TRBJ1-4; D gene unclear. V dropped 1 base and J dropped 7 bases, with 7 bases sitting between them. CDR1 is SEHNR, CDR2 FQNEAQ, per germline (reference sequence). The CDR3 has 13 amino acids. CDR3 DNA: TGTGCCAGCAGCTTAGTAGGGAGTGAAAAACTGTTTTTT. Protein sequence: CASSLVGSEKLFF.

This rearrangement joins TRBV5-8 to TRBJ2-7; 8 positions match TRBD2. Unmatched junction bases numbered 6, after V lost 0 bases and J lost 4 bases. Per germline, CDR1 SGHTS and CDR2 YDEGEE. The CDR3 contains 15 residues. CDR3 nucleotide sequence: TGTGCCAGCAGCTTGGGCTACGGGGGGGCGTACGAGCAGTACTTC. Its protein product is CASSLGYGGAYEQYF.

This clone was recorded a few times. This sequence joins TRBV19 and TRBJ2-5, with TRBD2 matching over 12 bases. The CDR3 sequence is 15 residues long. CDR1 is LNHDA and CDR2 is SQIVND in the germline V gene (reference sequence). Losses at the gene ends were 4 bases for V and 2 bases for J; bases not matched to a gene: 2. Written as DNA, the CDR3 is TGTGCCAGTAGTAGCCTAGCGGGGGGGCAAGAGACCCAGTACTTC. This sequence encodes CASSSLAGGQETQYF.

V is TRBV7-8 and J is TRBJ1-5; D gene uncertain. The CDR3 is made up of 15 amino acids. CDR1 is SGHVS and CDR2 is FQNEAQ in the germline V gene. The V end lost 4 bases, the J end lost 4 bases, and 14 bases lay between the germline ends. CDR3 protein: CASSSGNRGNQPQHF. The CDR3 nucleotides are TGTGCCAGCAGCTCCGGGAATCGCGGGAATCAGCCCCAGCATTTT.

This clone was counted a few times. The chain employs TRBV5-1 and TRBJ2-3; TRBD2 matches 8 bases. Losses at the gene ends were 3 bases for V and 0 bases for J; bases not matched to a gene: 3. This CDR3 region has 15 residues. Per the germline V gene, CDR1 is SGHRS and CDR2 is YFSETQ. CDR3 sequence: CASSYSGISTDTQYF. DNA of the CDR3: TGCGCCAGCAGCTATAGCGGGATTAGCACAGATACGCAGTATTTT.

This chain joins TRBV30 and TRBJ2-5, with TRBD2 as a possible D gene (5 bases). Germline V CDR1 and CDR2: GTSNPN, SVGIG (reference sequence). The CDR3 spans 11 residues. Trimming took 1 base from V and 7 from J, leaving 7 bases between them. In nucleotides, the CDR3 is TGTGCCTGGAGTGGCCGGGGGACCCAGTACTTC. It specifies CAWSGRGTQYF.

The genes are TRBV5-8 and TRBJ1-3; D remains ambiguous. The ends were cut back, 5 bases at V and 2 bases at J, with 8 bases in the middle. Germline V gene sequence: CDR1 SGHTS, CDR2 YDEGEE. The CDR3 loop spans 13 amino acids. This CDR3 reads CASRRAAGNTIYF. The DNA for the CDR3 is TGTGCCAGCAGGAGGGCGGCTGGAAACACCATATATTTT.

The rearrangement links TRBV9 to TRBJ2-5; 9 positions agree with TRBD2. Trimming at V came to 0 bases and at J to 7 bases, leaving 13 bases not matched to a gene. CDR1 and CDR2 (germline): SGDLS, YYNGEE. The CDR3 is 17 residues long. The CDR3 DNA reads as TGTGCCAGCAGCGTAGAGGGTAGCGGGGGCCCTCCGGGGACCCAGTACTTC. It encodes CASSVEGSGGPPGTQYF.

The V and J genes are TRBV5-6 and TRBJ1-4, with 7 bases identical to TRBD1. The V gene's germline CDR1 is SGHDT and CDR2 YYEEEE. The CDR3 is 14 residues long. V shed 4 bases and J 0 bases; nucleotides not matched to a gene: 0. The CDR3 region has the DNA TGTGCCAGCAGCGGGACAGCAACTAATGAAAAACTGTTTTTT. Its translation: CASSGTATNEKLFF.

The V call is TRBV6-5, the J call TRBJ2-7; D is possibly TRBD1 (6 bases). Germline CDR1 reads MNHEY; CDR2 reads SVGAGI. V was shortened by 6 bases and J by 0 bases, with 12 bases between the two germline ends. CDR3 length equals 14 residues. The CDR3 sequence: CASRRTENSYEQYF. CDR3 DNA sequence: TGTGCCAGCAGGAGGACAGAAAACTCCTACGAGCAGTACTTC.

The V call is TRBV28, the J call TRBJ1-4, with TRBD1 matching 7 bases. Trimming removed 5 bases from V and 0 bases from J; junction bases left unmatched: 3. Germline V lookup: CDR1 MDHEN, CDR2 SYDVKM. The CDR3 is made up of 15 amino acids. CDR3 sequence reads: CASSRTGATNEKLFF. CDR3 coding DNA: TGTGCCAGCAGTCGTACAGGGGCAACTAATGAAAAACTGTTTTTT.

V usage is TRBV29-1 and J usage is TRBJ1-5; tentatively, D is TRBD1 (5 bases). Per the germline V gene, CDR1 is SQVTM and CDR2 is ANQGSEA. Trimming shortened V by 8 bases and J by 4 bases, and 15 bases separated the two germline ends. The CDR3 sequence is 13 residues long. CDR3 loop: CSYARGTNQPQHF. For the CDR3, the DNA is TGCAGCTACGCTAGGGGCACAAATCAGCCCCAGCATTTT.

The rearrangement links TRBV2 to TRBJ1-1, with D possibly TRBD1 on 5 matching bases. V shed 5 bases and J shed 2 bases, with 15 bases lying between them. Germline CDR1 is SNHLY and CDR2 is FYNNEI. The CDR3 is 15 residues long. The CDR3 coding sequence is TGTGCCAGCAGTCCCCGACAGATAGATAACACTGAAGCTTTCTTT. This sequence encodes CASSPRQIDNTEAFF. Complete variable domain (other parts from reference TRBV2 and TRBJ1-1): EPEVTQTPSHQVTQMGQEVILRCVPISNHLYFYWYRQILGQKVEFLVSFYNNEISEKSEIFDDQFSVERPDGSNFTLKIRSTKLEDSAMYFCASSPRQIDNTEAFFGQGTRLTVV.

The genes are TRBV6-4 and TRBJ1-2, with 7 bases aligning to TRBD1. Germline V CDR1 and CDR2: MRHNA, SNTAGT. The CDR3 has 14 residues. Trimming cost V 6 bases and J 2 bases; bases outside gene matches: 6. Here the CDR3 DNA reads TGTGCCAGCAGCCCGGGACAGCTCAACTATGGCTACACCTTC. The encoded protein is CASSPGQLNYGYTF.

The rearrangement uses TRBV5-1 and TRBJ2-2; TRBD1 matches at 8 bases. The germline V gene has CDR1 SGHRS and CDR2 YFSETQ. The junction had 12 bases not matched to a gene; V was cut back by 4 bases and J by 1 base. The CDR3 spans 18 residues. CDR3 coding DNA: TGCGCCAGCAGCCTTCTATCGACCGGGACAGGGAACACCGGGGAGCTGTTTTTT. It codes for CASSLLSTGTGNTGELFF.

The V call is TRBV6-6, the J call TRBJ1-5; D may be TRBD1 (5 bases). Trimming took off 0 bases at V and 4 bases at J, with 7 bases between the two ends. Germline V CDR1 and CDR2: MNHNY, SVGAGI (reference sequence). The CDR3 has 14 residues. The DNA for the CDR3 is TGTGCCAGCAGTTACTCGGGGGGGAATCAGCCCCAGCATTTT. Translated, it gives CASSYSGGNQPQHF.

The V and J genes are TRBV7-7 and TRBJ2-5, with D possibly TRBD1 on 6 matching bases. The J call may be incorrect, as the DNA end agrees better with TRBJ2-7. Germline values: CDR1 SSHAT, CDR2 FNYEAQ (reference sequence). CDR3 length equals 13 residues. This CDR3 reads CASSLTYRDEQYF. CDR3 in DNA: TGTGCCAGCAGTCTAACCTACAGGGACGAGCAGTACTTC.

The chain joins TRBV6-5 to TRBJ1-1; 9 bases agree with TRBD1. The trim removed 8 bases at V and 3 bases at J, leaving 7 bases unmatched. The V gene's germline CDR1 is MNHEY and CDR2 SVGAGI. CDR3 size: 14 residues. CDR3 residues: CASGRDRVDTEAFF. In nucleotides, the CDR3 is TGTGCCAGCGGGCGGGACAGGGTAGACACTGAAGCTTTCTTT.

The gene calls are TRBV6-1 and TRBJ1-1; no definite D call. V was clipped by 7 bases and J by 6 bases, with 6 bases between them. The germline CDR1 and CDR2 sequences are MNHNS and SASEGT. CDR3 size: 10 residues. The CDR3 nucleotides read TGTGCCAGCATCCGTTCTGAAGCTTTCTTT. It codes for CASIRSEAFF.

The chain combines TRBV4-1 with TRBJ2-7; D is undetermined. Trimming took off 0 bases at V and 0 bases at J, with 6 bases between the two ends. The CDR3 covers 14 residues. The germline gives CDR1 MGHRA, CDR2 YSYEKL. This CDR3 reads CASSQDPGSYEQYF. The CDR3, as DNA: TGCGCCAGCAGCCAAGATCCGGGCTCCTACGAGCAGTACTTC.

As for this clone: At the DNA level, this CDR3 is encoded by other sequences in the same sample as well. The rearrangement uses TRBV5-1 and TRBJ2-5; no clear D. Per germline, CDR1 SGHRS and CDR2 YFSETQ. The CDR3 loop spans 13 amino acids. Trimming cost V 2 bases and J 4 bases, with 9 bases left between them. The CDR3 nucleotides are TGCGCCAGCAGCTTCGTCCCCAGAGAGACCCAGTACTTC. Residues: CASSFVPRETQYF.

The genes are TRBV28 and TRBJ1-6; D is possibly TRBD1 (5 bases). V lost 7 bases, J lost 4 bases, and 11 bases lay in between. Germline CDR1 and CDR2: MDHEN and SYDVKM. This CDR3 has 14 residues. DNA of the CDR3: TGTGCCAGCACCCGGGGGGGTTATAATTCACCCCTCCACTTT. It encodes CASTRGGYNSPLHF.

V and J are TRBV6-1 and TRBJ1-4, with D unresolved. This CDR3 contains 13 residues. CDR1 MNHNS and CDR2 SASEGT come from the germline V gene. Trimming removed 6 bases from V and 8 bases from J, with 13 bases in between. In nucleotides, the CDR3 is TGTGCCAGCAGATCAACAGATGGGGAAAAACTGTTTTTT. Translating it yields CASRSTDGEKLFF.

This rearrangement joins TRBV19 to TRBJ2-7; weak D call: TRBD2 (6 bases). The CDR3 is 15 residues long. V lost 6 bases, J lost 4 bases, and 19 bases lay in between. CDR1 is LNHDA and CDR2 is SQIVND in the germline V gene (reference sequence). This CDR3 reads CASRRGGTDGYEQYF. Written as DNA, the CDR3 is TGTGCCAGTAGAAGAGGAGGGACGGACGGGTACGAGCAGTACTTC.